This TCR beta chain was documented in a study of cytomegalovirus exposure and HLA in healthy donors. Germline V CDR1 and CDR2: SQVTM, ANQGSEA. The CDR3 contains 11 residues. Deletions cut 5 bases from V and 3 bases from J, with 8 bases between. PCR employed 60 Vbeta and 13 Jbeta primers. TCRdb's copy holds only in-frame clones and misses some; the assay was immunoSEQ multiplex PCR. Among around 130,000 clones listed, just under 80% were seen once. This chain connects TRBV29-1 to TRBJ2-7, with D perhaps TRBD2 (6 bases). Sequencing used PBMCs. This TCR was sampled from a man aged 25-45 years in good health and CMV-seronegative. The CDR3 loop reads CSVSGGYEQYF. CDR3 in DNA: TGCAGCGTTTCCGGGGGCTACGAGCAGTACTTC.